This is a list of T cell receptor beta chains from one sample in a study of blood T cell repertoires in COVID-19. Profiled with immunoSEQ multiplex PCR; TCRdb holds only in-frame clones, not every one. This table holds 79,000 or so clones, 70% to 90% found once. Sequences were obtained from peripheral blood. The receptors were gathered from a man in his sixties with COVID-19, enrolled during active disease. CDR3s include the opening cysteine and the closing phenylalanine or tryptophan.

CDR3 length: 12
V gene: TRBV29-1
CDR3 protein: CSAGQVNYGYTF

CDR3 length: 17
V gene: TRBV6-6
CDR3 protein: CASSPGLARIGTDTQYF

CDR3 length: 17
V gene: TRBV27
CDR3 protein: CASSLDVGRRAKNIQYF

CDR3 length: 15
V gene: TRBV5-4
CDR3 protein: CASSSRDREFYGYTF

CDR3 length: 16
V gene: TRBV4-2
CDR3 protein: CASSQGGLAESYEQYF

CDR3 length: 16
V gene: TRBV5-1
CDR3 protein: CASSPGTVNSNQPQHF

CDR3 length: 11
V gene: TRBV29-1
CDR3 protein: CSGESYNEQFF

CDR3 length: 15
V gene: TRBV24-1
CDR3 protein: CATSDAGGVLDEQFF

CDR3 length: 16
V gene: TRBV6-5
CDR3 protein: CASSYSREGLYNEQFF

CDR3 length: 13
V gene: TRBV28
CDR3 protein: CASGTSGQETQYF

CDR3 length: 13
V gene: TRBV2
CDR3 protein: CASRRTNTYEQYF

CDR3 length: 14
V gene: TRBV5-1
CDR3 protein: CASSQGQPDQPQHF

CDR3 length: 13
V gene: TRBV19
CDR3 protein: CASSPGTATTIYF

CDR3 length: 14
V gene: TRBV5-4
CDR3 protein: CASSLAGNTGELFF

CDR3 length: 15
V gene: TRBV3-1/TRBV3-2
CDR3 protein: CASRHGGNEQTEAFF

CDR3 length: 16
V gene: TRBV27
CDR3 protein: CASSFNFRGTYNEQFF

CDR3 length: 14
V gene: TRBV11-2
CDR3 protein: CASSFNQANTEAFF

CDR3 length: 15
V gene: TRBV2
CDR3 protein: CASSEKPLPTDTQYF

CDR3 length: 14
V gene: TRBV6-2/TRBV6-3
CDR3 protein: CASSPLDINQPQHF

CDR3 length: 16
V gene: TRBV20-1
CDR3 protein: CSASSPRTSGSYEQYF

CDR3 length: 14
V gene: TRBV6-5
CDR3 protein: CASSYSWQGHGYTF

CDR3 length: 15
V gene: TRBV6-5
CDR3 protein: CASSLWTGRTNEQFF

CDR3 length: 15
V gene: TRBV6-5
CDR3 protein: CASSYAADHTDTQYF

CDR3 length: 15
V gene: TRBV5-1
CDR3 protein: CASSISGGMNTEAFF